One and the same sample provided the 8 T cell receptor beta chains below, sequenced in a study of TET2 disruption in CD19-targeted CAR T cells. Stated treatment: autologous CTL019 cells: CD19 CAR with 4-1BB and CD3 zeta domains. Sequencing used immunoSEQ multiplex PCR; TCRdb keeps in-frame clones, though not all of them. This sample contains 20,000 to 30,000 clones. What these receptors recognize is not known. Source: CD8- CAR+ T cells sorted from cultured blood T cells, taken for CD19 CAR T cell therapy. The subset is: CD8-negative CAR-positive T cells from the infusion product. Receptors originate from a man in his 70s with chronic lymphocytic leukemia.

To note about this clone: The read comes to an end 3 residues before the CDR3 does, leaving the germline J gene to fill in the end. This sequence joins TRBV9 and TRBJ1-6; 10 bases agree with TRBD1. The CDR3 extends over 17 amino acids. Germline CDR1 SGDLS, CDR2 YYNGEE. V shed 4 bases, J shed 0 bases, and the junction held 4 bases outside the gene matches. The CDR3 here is CASSQGQGISYNSPLHF. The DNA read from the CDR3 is TGTGCCAGCAGCCAGGGACAGGGGATCTCCTATAATTCACCC.

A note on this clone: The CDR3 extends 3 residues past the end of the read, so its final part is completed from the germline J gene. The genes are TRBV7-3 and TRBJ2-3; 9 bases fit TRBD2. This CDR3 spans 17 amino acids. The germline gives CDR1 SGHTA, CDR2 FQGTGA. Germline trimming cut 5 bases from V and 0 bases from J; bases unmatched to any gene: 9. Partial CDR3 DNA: TGTGCCAGCAGCCTCTCGCCAGCGGGGGGCAGCACAGATACG. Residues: CASSLSPAGGSTDT. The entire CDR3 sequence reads CASSLSPAGGSTDTQYF.

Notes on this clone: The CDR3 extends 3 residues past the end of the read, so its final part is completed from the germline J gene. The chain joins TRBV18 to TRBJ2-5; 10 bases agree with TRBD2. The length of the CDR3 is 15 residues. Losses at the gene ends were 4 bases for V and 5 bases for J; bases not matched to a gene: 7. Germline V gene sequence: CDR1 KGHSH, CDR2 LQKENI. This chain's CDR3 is CASSQGLAPGETQYF. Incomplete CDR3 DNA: TGTGCCAGCTCACAGGGACTAGCGCCTGGGGAGACC.

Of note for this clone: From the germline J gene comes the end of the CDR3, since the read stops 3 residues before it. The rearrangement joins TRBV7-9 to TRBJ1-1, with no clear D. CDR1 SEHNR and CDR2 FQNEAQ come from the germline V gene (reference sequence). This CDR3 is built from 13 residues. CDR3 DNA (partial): TGTGCCAGCAGCTTAGATAGCTCCTACGAG. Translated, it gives CASSLDSSYE. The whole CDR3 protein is CASSLDSSYEAFF.

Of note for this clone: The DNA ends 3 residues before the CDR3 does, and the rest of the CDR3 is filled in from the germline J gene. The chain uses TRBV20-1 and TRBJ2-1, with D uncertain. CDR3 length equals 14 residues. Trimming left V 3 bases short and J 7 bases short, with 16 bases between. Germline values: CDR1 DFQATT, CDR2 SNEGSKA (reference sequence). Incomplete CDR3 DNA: TGCAGTGCTAGGTCTGAAGTGGGCCGGAATGAG. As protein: CSARSEVGRNE. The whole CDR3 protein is CSARSEVGRNEQFF.

The CDR3 is CASSQDRWTGGADEKLFF. The CDR3 DNA, read in part, is TGCGCCAGCAGCCAAGATCGATGGACAGGGGGCGCGGACGAAAAA. The chain recombines TRBV4-1 with TRBJ1-4, with 11 nucleotides matching TRBD1. The missing CDR3 end, 3 residues past where the read stops, is filled in from the germline J gene. The trim removed 0 bases at V and 8 bases at J, leaving 11 bases unmatched. Germline loops: CDR1 MGHRA, CDR2 YSYEKL. The CDR3 length is 18 residues.

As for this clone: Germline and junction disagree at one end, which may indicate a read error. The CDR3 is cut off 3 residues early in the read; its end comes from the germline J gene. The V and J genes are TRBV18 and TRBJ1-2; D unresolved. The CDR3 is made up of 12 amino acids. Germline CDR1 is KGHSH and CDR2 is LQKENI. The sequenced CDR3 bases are TGTGCCAGCTCACCAGCTAGCTATGAC. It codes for CASSPASYD. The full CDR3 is CASSPASYDYTF.

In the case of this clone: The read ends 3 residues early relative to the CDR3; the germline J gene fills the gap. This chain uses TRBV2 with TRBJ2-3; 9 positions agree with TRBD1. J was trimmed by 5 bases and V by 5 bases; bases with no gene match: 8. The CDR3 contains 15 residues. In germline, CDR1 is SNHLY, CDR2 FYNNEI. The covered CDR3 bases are TGTGCCAGCAGTCCCAGGGGACAGGGTGGAGATACG. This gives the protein CASSPRGQGGDT. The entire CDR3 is CASSPRGQGGDTQYF.